The clone carrying this T cell receptor (beta chain) has a count of ten or more. These data come from a study of T cells in Graves' hyperthyroidism and ophthalmopathy. Study information: Once the initial diagnosis was made, peripheral blood was obtained before any treatment.

There were TCR beta CDR3 regions amplified from RNA transcripts. Researchers ran a first-round RT-PCR on the TCR CDR3 using the HTBI primer set. TCRdb used MiXCR to reprocess the multiplex PCR reads, holding one entry per CDR3 protein. The table lists around 420,000 distinct CDR3 sequences, 15% to 17% of them singletons. V was cut by 6 bases and J by 4 bases, with 16 bases left in between. Germline V lookup: CDR1 MNHNS, CDR2 SASEGT. This CDR3 has 14 residues. Sequenced sample: blood. The rearrangement links TRBV6-1 to TRBJ2-7; maybe TRBD1 (5 bases). This clonotype was obtained from a woman aged 18-30 years with Graves' hyperthyroidism. The CDR3 protein is CASRDSGYEYEQYF. In DNA form, the CDR3 reads TGTGCCAGCAGAGACTCAGGGTACGAATACGAGCAGTACTTC.